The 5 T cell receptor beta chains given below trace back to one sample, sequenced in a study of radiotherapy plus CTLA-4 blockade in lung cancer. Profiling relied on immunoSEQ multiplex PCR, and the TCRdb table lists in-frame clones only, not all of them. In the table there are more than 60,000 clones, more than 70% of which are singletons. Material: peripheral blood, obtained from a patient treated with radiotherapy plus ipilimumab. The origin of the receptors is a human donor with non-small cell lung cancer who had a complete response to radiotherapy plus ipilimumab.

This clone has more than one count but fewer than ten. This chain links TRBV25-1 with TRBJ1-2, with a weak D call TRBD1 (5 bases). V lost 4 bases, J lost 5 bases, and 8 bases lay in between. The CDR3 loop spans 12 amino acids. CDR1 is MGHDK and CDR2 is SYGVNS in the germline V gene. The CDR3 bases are TGTGCCAGCAGTGTGGGGGGATATGGCTACACCTTC. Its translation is CASSVGGYGYTF.

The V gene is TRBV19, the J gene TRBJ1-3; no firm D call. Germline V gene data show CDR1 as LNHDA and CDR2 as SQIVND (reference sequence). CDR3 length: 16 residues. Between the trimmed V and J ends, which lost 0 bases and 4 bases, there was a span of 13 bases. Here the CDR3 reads CASSIDAKLIGNTIYF. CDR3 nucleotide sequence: TGTGCCAGTAGTATAGATGCCAAGCTAATCGGAAACACCATATATTTT. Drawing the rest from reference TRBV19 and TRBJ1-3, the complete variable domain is DGGITQSPKYLFRKEGQNVTLSCEQNLNHDAMYWYRQDPGQGLRLIYYSQIVNDFQKGDIAEGYSVSREKKESFPLTVTSAQKNPTAFYLCASSIDAKLIGNTIYFGEGSWLTVV.

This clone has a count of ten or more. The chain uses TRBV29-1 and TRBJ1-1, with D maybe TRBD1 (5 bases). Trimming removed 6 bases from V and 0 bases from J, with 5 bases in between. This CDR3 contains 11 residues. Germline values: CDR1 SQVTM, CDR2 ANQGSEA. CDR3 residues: CSVGVNTEAFF. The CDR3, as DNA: TGCAGCGTAGGGGTGAACACTGAAGCTTTCTTT.

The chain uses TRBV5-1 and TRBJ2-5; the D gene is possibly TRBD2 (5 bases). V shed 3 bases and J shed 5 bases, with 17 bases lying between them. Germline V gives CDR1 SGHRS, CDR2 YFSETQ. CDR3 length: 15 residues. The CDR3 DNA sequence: TGCGCCAGCAGCTCATCCGGGATATCAACGGAGACCCAGTACTTC. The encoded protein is CASSSSGISTETQYF.

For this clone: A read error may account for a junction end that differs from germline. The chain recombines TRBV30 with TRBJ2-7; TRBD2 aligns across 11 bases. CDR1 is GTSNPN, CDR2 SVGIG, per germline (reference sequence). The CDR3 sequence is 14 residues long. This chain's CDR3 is CAASPMTSGATLNF. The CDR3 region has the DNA TGTGCCGCAAGCCCCATGACTAGCGGGGCAACGCTCAACTTC.